This T cell receptor beta chain was obtained from a study of shared clonotypes between healthy human individuals. Whole-study context: Each donor had three CD4 naive, three CD4 memory, two CD8 naive and one CD8 memory plate. General study points: Genetic and exposure-history diversity was limited by the small donor number. Unshared clonotypes carried lower generation probabilities than those common to all four donors. Incompleteness in sorted-subset sequencing, despite large depth, was shown by rarefaction.

The table came from immunoSEQ multiplex PCR; TCRdb's copy has only in-frame clones and leaves some out. The profile shows 850,000 to 1,100,000 clones, 60% to 80% of them singletons. Turning to this clone: Antigen unknown.

The V end was cut by 2 bases, the J end by 5 bases, with 22 bases between. Germline V gene data show CDR1 as MDHEN and CDR2 as SYDVKM. CDR3 length: 18 residues. Sequencing was performed on memory CD4+ T cells from PBMCs. The subset is: CD45RA-negative fraction. The chain combines TRBV28 with TRBJ1-5, with D perhaps matching TRBD1 (5 bases). The clonotype comes from a man younger than 30 in good health. Some clones in this sample may be carry-over from other donors' samples. The CDR3 DNA sequence: TGTGCCAGCAGTTTACCGCCCGGCAGGGTTGGCCTTTATCAGCCCCAGCATTTT. This translates into CASSLPPGRVGLYQPQHF.